This T cell receptor (beta chain) came from a study of cytomegalovirus exposure and HLA in healthy donors. General study points: The authors reported that TCR beta sequences could predict HLA-A and HLA-B alleles. These predictions were accurate for most subjects in the first cohort. HLA alleles were associated with 16,000 or so TCR beta sequences in a later analysis at 0.05 false discovery rate. High sensitivity and specificity were reportedly achieved when the classifier diagnosed cytomegalovirus status.

CDR1 and CDR2 from the germline V gene are SEHNR and FQNEAQ (reference sequence). Deletions cut 0 bases from V and 7 bases from J, with 7 bases between. The CDR3 contains 13 residues. Worth noting for this clone: Its antigen is undetermined.

It was with 60 Vbeta and 13 Jbeta primers that the PCR ran. The repertoire was sequenced with immunoSEQ multiplex PCR; TCRdb's copy has only in-frame clones and lacks some. The profile shows some 190,000 clones, approximately 9.5% of them singletons. This chain connects TRBV7-9 to TRBJ2-1; D is possibly TRBD2 (5 bases). This TCR was recovered from a woman aged 30 to 39 in good health and CMV-seropositive. The source material was PBMCs. This chain's CDR3 is CASSLATGNEQFF. The CDR3, as DNA: TGTGCCAGCAGCTTAGCAACGGGGAATGAGCAGTTCTTC.